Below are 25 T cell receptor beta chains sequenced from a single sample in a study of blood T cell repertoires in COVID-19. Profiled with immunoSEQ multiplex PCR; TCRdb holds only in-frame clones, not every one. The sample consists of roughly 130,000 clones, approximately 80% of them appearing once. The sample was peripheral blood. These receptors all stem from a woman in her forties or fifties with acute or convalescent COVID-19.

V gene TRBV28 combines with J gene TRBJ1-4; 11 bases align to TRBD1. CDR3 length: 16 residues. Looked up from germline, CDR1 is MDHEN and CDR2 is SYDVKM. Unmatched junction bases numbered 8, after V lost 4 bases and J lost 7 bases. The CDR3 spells CASSSGRGTGGEKLFF. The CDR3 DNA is TGTGCCAGCAGTTCGGGCAGGGGGACAGGGGGTGAAAAACTGTTTTTT.

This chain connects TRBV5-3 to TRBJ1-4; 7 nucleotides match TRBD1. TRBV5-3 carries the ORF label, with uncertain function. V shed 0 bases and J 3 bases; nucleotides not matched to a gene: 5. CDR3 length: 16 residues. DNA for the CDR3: TGTGCCAGAAGCTTGGGGACCGGGACAGCTAATGAAAAACTGTTTTTT. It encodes CARSLGTGTANEKLFF.

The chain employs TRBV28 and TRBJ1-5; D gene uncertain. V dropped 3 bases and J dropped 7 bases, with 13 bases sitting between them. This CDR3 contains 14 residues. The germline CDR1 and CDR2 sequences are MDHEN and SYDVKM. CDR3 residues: CASSLETDRQPQHF. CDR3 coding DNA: TGTGCCAGCAGTTTGGAGACCGATCGGCAGCCCCAGCATTTT. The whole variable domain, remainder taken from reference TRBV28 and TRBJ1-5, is DVKVTQSSRYLVKRTGEKVFLECVQDMDHENMFWYRQDPGLGLRLIYFSYDVKMKEKGDIPEGYSVSREKKERFSLILESASTNQTSMYLCASSLETDRQPQHFGDGTRLSIL.

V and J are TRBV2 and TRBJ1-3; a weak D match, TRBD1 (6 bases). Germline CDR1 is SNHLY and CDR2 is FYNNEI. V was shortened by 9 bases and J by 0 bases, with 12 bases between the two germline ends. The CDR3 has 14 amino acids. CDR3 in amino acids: CARRQESSGNTIYF. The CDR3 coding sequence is TGTGCCAGACGACAGGAGAGCTCTGGAAACACCATATATTTT.

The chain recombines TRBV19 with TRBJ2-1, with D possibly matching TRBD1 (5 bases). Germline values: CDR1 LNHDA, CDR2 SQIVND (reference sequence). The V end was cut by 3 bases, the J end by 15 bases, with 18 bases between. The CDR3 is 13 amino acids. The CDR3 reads CASSISLRENMFF. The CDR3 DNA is TGTGCCAGTAGTATTTCCCTCAGGGAAAATATGTTCTTC.

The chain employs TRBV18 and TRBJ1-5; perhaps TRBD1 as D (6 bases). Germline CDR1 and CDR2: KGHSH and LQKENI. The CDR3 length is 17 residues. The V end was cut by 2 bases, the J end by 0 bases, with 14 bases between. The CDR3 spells CASSPSRDTHSNQPQHF. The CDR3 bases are TGTGCCAGCTCACCATCTCGGGACACCCATAGCAATCAGCCCCAGCATTTT.

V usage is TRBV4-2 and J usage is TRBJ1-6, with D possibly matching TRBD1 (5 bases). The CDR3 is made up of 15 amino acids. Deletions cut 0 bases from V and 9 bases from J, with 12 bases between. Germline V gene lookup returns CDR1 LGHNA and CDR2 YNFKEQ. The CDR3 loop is CASSQDGQGGSPLHF. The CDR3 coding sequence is TGTGCCAGCAGCCAAGATGGGCAGGGCGGTTCACCCCTCCACTTT.

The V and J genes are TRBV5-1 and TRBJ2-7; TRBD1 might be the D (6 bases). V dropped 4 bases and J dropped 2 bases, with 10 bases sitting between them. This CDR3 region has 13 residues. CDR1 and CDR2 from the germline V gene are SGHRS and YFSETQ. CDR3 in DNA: TGCGCCAGCAGCCCCGACAGGACCTACGAGCAGTACTTC. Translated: CASSPDRTYEQYF.

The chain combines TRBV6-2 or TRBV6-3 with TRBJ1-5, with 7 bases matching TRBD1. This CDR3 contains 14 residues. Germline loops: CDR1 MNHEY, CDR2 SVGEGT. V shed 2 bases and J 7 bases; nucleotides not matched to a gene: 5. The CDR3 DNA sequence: TGTGCCAGCAGTTACGGACAGGTTCGCCAGCCCCAGCATTTT. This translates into CASSYGQVRQPQHF.

CDR3 DNA: TGCGCCAGCAGAGAAGCGGGGGGGAAAGATACGCAGTATTTT. Its protein product is CASREAGGKDTQYF. The V and J genes are TRBV5-1 and TRBJ2-3; TRBD2 matches at 10 bases. The V segment lost 5 bases and the J segment 5 bases; nucleotides outside the gene matches: 5. Germline CDR1 SGHRS, CDR2 YFSETQ. The CDR3 consists of 14 residues.

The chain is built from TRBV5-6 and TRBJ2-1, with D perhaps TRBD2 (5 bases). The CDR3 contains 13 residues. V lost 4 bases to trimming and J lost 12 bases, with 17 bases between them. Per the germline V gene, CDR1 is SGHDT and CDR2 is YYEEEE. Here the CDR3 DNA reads TGTGCCAGCAGCAAAAAGGACTCCGTTTGGCAGTTCTTC. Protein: CASSKKDSVWQFF.

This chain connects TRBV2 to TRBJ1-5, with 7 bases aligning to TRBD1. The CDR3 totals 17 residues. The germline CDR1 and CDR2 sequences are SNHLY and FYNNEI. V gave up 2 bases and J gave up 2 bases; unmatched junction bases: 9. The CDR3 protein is CASSELKGGSGNQPQHF. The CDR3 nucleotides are TGTGCCAGCAGTGAATTGAAAGGGGGCTCGGGCAATCAGCCCCAGCATTTT.

The CDR3 coding sequence is TGTGCCAGCAGCTTACTCGCGGCGGAGGGTACGCAGTATTTT. As protein: CASSLLAAEGTQYF. The chain employs TRBV11-1 and TRBJ2-3, with D tentatively TRBD2 (6 bases). This CDR3 is 14 amino acids long. Germline V gene data show CDR1 as SGHAT and CDR2 as FQDESV (reference sequence). Trimming removed 2 bases from V and 8 bases from J, with 14 bases in between.

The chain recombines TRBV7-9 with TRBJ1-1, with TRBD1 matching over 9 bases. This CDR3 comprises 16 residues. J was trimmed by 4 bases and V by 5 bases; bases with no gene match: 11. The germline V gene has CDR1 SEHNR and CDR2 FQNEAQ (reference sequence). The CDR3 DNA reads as TGTGCCAGCAGCCGCATCACAGGGGGCGGTGGCACTGAAGCTTTCTTT. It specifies CASSRITGGGGTEAFF.

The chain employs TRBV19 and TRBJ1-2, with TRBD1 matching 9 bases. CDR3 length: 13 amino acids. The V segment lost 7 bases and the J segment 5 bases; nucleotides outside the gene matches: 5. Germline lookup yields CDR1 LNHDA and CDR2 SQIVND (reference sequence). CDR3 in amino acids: CASTTGGAYGYTF. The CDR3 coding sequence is TGTGCCAGTACTACAGGGGGCGCATATGGCTACACCTTC.

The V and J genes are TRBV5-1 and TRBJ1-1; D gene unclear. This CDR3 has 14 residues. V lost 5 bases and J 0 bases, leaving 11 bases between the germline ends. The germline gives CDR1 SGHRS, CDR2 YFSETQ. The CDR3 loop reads CASRGGLLNTEAFF. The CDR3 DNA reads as TGCGCCAGCAGGGGCGGACTTTTGAACACTGAAGCTTTCTTT. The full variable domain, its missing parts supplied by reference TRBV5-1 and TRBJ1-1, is KAGVTQTPRYLIKTRGQQVTLSCSPISGHRSVSWYQQTPGQGLQFLFEYFSETQRNKGNFPGRFSGRQFSNSRSEMNVSTLELGDSALYLCASRGGLLNTEAFFGQGTRLTVV.

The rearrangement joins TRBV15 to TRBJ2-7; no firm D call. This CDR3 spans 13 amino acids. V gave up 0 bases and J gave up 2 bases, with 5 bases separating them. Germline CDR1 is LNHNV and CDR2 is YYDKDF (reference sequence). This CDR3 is CATSRDSTYEQYF. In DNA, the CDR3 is TGTGCCACCAGCAGAGACAGTACCTACGAGCAGTACTTC. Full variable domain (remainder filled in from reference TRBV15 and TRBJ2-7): DAMVIQNPRYQVTQFGKPVTLSCSQTLNHNVMYWYQQKSSQAPKLLFHYYDKDFNNEADTPDNFQSRRPNTSFCFLDIRSPGLGDTAMYLCATSRDSTYEQYFGPGTRLTVT.

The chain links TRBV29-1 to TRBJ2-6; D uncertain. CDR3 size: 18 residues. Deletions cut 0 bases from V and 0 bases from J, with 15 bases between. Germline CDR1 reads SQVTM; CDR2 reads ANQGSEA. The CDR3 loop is CSVEDLWALPSGANVLTF. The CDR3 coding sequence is TGCAGCGTTGAAGATCTTTGGGCCCTACCCTCTGGGGCCAACGTCCTGACTTTC.

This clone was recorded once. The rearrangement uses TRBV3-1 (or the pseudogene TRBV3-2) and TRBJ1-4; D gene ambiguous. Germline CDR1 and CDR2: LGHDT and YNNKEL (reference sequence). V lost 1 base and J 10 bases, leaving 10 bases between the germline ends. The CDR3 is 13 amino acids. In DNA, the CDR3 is TGTGCCAGCAGCCAAGTGAACGGTGGAAAACTGTTTTTT. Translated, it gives CASSQVNGGKLFF.

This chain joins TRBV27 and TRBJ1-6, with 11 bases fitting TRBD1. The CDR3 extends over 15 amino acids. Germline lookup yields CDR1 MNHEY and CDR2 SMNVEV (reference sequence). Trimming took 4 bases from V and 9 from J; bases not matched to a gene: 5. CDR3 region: CASSSGTGGGSPLHF. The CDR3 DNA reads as TGTGCCAGCAGTTCGGGGACAGGGGGAGGTTCACCCCTCCACTTT.

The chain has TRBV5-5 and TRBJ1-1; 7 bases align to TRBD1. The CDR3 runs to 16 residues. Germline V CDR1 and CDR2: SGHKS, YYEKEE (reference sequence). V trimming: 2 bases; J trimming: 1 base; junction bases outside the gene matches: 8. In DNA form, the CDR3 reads TGTGCCAGCAGCTTTACGGCAGGGGGTCCGAACACTGAAGCTTTCTTT. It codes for CASSFTAGGPNTEAFF.

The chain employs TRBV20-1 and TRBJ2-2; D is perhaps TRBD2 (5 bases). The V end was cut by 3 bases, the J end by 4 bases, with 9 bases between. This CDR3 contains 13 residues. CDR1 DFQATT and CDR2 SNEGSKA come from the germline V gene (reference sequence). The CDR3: CSASTGITGELFF. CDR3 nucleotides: TGCAGTGCTAGTACGGGAATCACCGGGGAGCTGTTTTTT.

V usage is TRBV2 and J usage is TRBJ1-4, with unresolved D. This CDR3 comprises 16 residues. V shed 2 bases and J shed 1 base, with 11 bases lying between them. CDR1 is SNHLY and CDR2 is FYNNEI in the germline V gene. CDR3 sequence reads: CASSETQALTNEKLFF. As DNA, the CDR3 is TGTGCCAGCAGTGAAACCCAGGCCTTAACTAATGAAAAACTGTTTTTT.

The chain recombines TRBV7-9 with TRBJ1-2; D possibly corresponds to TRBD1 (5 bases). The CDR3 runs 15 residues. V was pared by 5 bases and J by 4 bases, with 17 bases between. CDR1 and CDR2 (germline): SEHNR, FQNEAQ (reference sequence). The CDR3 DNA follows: TGTGCCAGCAGCATGAATGACAGACCACTCTATGGCTACACCTTC. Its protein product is CASSMNDRPLYGYTF.

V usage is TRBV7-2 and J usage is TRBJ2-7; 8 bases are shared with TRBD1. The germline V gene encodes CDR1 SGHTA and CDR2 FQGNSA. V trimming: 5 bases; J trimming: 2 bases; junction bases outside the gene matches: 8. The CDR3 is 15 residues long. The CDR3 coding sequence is TGTGCCAGCAGCCGGACAGGACAGGGTACCTACGAGCAGTACTTC. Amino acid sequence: CASSRTGQGTYEQYF.